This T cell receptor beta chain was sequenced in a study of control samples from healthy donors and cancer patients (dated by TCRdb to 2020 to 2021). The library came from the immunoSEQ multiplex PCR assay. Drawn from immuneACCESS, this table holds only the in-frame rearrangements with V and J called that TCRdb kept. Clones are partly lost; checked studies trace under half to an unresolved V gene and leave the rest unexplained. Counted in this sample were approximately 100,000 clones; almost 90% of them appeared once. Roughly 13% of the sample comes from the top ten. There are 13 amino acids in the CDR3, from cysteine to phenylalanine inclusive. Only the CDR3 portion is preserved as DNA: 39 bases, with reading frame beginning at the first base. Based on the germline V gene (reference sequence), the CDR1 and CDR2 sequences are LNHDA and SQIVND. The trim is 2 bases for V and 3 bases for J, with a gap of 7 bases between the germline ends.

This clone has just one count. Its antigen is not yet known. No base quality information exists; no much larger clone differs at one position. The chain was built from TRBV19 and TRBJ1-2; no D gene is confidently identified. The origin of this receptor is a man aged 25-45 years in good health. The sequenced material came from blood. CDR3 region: CASSIWADYGYTF. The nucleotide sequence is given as TGTGCCAGTAGTATATGGGCAGACTATGGCTACACCTTC.